This TCR beta chain was found in a study of T cell changes during pregnancy in multiple sclerosis. V gave up 3 bases and J gave up 7 bases; unmatched junction bases: 3. The CDR3 loop spans 14 amino acids. From germline, CDR1 is SGHTA and CDR2 FQGTGA. Only in-frame clones appear in the TCRdb table, and some are missing; sequencing was by immunoSEQ multiplex PCR. Among 95,000 to 110,000 clones listed, roughly nine tenths were seen once. This material consisted of peripheral blood, taken after pregnancy. This TCR derives from a female donor with multiple sclerosis, enrolled in a pregnancy study. This chain links TRBV7-3 with TRBJ2-4; 10 bases are shared with TRBD1. The CDR3, as DNA: TGTGCCAGCAGCTTGGGACAGGGGAAGAACATTCAGTACTTC. Amino acids: CASSLGQGKNIQYF. Complete variable domain (other parts from reference TRBV7-3 and TRBJ2-4): GAGVSQTPSNKVTEKGKYVELRCDPISGHTALYWYRQSLGQGPEFLIYFQGTGAADDSGLPNDRFFAVRPEGSVSTLKIQRTERGDSAVYLCASSLGQGKNIQYFGAGTRLSVL.